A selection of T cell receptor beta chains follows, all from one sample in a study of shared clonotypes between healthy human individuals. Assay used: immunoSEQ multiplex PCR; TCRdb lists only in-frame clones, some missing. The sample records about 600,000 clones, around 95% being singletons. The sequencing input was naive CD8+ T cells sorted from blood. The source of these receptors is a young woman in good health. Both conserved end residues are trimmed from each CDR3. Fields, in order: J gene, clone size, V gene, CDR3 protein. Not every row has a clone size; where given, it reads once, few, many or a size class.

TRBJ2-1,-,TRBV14,ASSLSPSSYNEQF
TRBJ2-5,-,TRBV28,ASSSLAGETQY
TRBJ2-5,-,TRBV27,ASSDRDIGETQY
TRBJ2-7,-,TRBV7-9,ASSLPASYEQY
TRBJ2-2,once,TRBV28,ASSLPRGRGNTGELF
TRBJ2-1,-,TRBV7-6,ASSLLANGQF
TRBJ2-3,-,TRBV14,ASSPVAGVADTQY
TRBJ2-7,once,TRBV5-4,ASSLESGNEQY
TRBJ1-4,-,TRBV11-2,ASSGYRGANEKLF
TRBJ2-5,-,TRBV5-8,ASSRGDQETQY
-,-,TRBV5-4,ASSSLYEQY
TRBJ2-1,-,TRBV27,ASSFSGSGSEQF
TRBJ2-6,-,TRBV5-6,ASSLWFSGANVLT
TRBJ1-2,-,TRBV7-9,ASSKGQENYGYT
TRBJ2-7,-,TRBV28,ASSFTGSTYEQY
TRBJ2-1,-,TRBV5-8,ASSLGAGVANEQF
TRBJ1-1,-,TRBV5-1,ASSLGGETEAF
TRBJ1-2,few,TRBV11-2,ASSLGLGSYT
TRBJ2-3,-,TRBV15,ATSREGLVADTQY
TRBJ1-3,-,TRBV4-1,ASSQDGGPRMGNTIY
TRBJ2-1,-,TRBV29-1,SVDRRNEQF
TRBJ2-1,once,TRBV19,ASSMTTSGSQNEQF
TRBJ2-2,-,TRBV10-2,ASSEGEGYTGELF
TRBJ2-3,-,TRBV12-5,ASGFWGGSTDTQY
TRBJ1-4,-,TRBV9,ASRGPADEKLF